This T cell receptor beta chain was recovered during a study of T cell repertoires in cytomegalovirus infection (dated by TCRdb to between 2018 and 2020). Regarding the research as a whole: Donor HLA type was relevant to the analysis, as public TCR beta signatures indicated carriage of CMV infection together with the matching HLA type. Broad study findings and their caveats: In both this cohort and an independent 352-donor cohort, the cumulative frequency of public TCR beta family members distinguished carriers of CMV infection plus the relevant HLA type. The ex vivo response was dominated by HLA-C-restricted CMV-specific TCR beta clonotypes, which also provided the single most frequent clonotype in two of eight donors.

The sequencing machine was an Illumina HiSeq 1500. The public reads were reprocessed in TCRdb via fastp at Q25 and MiXCR, keeping in-frame beta chains. CDR3 protein sequences are deduplicated, and each keeps its most common genes and DNA. Recorded for this sample are about 400,000 distinct CDR3 sequences; 15% to 20% of them occurred a single time. In total, the top ten clones hold around 9.3% of the sample. The CDR3 spans 14 residues, from the cysteine through the phenylalanine. CDR3 DNA is the only sequence kept; it has 42 bases, read in frame from the first base. The V and J ends are trimmed by 5 bases and 0 bases, leaving 7 bases between them. CDR1 and CDR2 are drawn from the germline V gene (reference sequence): SEHNR, FQNEAQ. The sample holds many counts of this clonotype. Its antigen remains unidentified. Base qualities are not at hand, and no much larger clone is one base apart.

Sequenced material: PBMCs. The chain couples TRBV7-9 to TRBJ2-2; the D segment is perhaps TRBD1 or TRBD2, each sharing 5 matched bases. This TCR derives from a human donor in good health (CMV status not recorded). Some clones in this sample may be carry-over from other donors' samples. The CDR3 sequence is CASSGTTNTGELFF. The DNA is as follows: TGTGCCAGCAGCGGGACGACGAACACCGGGGAGCTGTTTTTT.